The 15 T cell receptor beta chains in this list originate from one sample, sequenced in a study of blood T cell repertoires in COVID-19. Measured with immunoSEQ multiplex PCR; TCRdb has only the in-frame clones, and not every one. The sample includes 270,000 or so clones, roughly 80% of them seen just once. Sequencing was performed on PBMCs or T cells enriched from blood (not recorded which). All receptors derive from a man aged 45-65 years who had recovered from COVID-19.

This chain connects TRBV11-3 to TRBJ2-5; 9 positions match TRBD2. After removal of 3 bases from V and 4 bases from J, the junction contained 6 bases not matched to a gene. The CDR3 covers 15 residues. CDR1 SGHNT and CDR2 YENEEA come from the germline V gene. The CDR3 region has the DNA TGTGCCAGCAGCTTTAGCGGGAGTCCCACAGAGACCCAGTACTTC. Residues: CASSFSGSPTETQYF.

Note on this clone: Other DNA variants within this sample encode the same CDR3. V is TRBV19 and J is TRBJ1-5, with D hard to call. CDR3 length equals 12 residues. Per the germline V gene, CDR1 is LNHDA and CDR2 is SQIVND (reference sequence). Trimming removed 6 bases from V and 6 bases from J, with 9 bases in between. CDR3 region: CASRTGVQPQHF. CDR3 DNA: TGTGCCAGTAGGACCGGGGTTCAGCCCCAGCATTTT.

CDR3 residues: CASSGGGFNNEQFF. The CDR3, as DNA: TGTGCCAGCAGCGGGGGAGGATTCAACAATGAGCAGTTCTTC. The chain recombines TRBV9 with TRBJ2-1; D may be TRBD2 (6 bases). In germline, CDR1 is SGDLS, CDR2 YYNGEE. V was shortened by 3 bases and J by 5 bases, with 12 bases between the two germline ends. The CDR3 totals 14 residues.

The CDR3 region is CASSSLTGSYEQYF. The CDR3 DNA reads as TGTGCCAGCAGTTCTTTGACAGGGTCCTACGAGCAGTACTTC. The chain is built from TRBV27 and TRBJ2-7; 7 positions agree with TRBD1. V lost 4 bases to trimming and J lost 1 base; unmatched junction nucleotides: 4. Looked up from germline, CDR1 is MNHEY and CDR2 is SMNVEV (reference sequence). This CDR3 comprises 14 residues.

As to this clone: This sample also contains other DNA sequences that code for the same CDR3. The CDR3 protein is CASSPGQPQETQYF. The CDR3 coding sequence is TGCGCCAGCAGCCCTGGACAGCCGCAAGAGACCCAGTACTTC. The V call is TRBV5-1, the J call TRBJ2-5; possibly TRBD1 for D (6 bases). Germline values: CDR1 SGHRS, CDR2 YFSETQ. The CDR3 has 14 amino acids. V was pared by 4 bases and J by 2 bases, with 12 bases between.

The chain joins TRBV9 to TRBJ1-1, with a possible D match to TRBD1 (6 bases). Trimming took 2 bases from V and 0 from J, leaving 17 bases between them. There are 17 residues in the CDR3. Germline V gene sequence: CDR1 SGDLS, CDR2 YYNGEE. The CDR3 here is CASSVGRGQTMNTEAFF. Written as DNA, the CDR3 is TGTGCCAGCAGCGTCGGGCGTGGACAGACTATGAACACTGAAGCTTTCTTT.

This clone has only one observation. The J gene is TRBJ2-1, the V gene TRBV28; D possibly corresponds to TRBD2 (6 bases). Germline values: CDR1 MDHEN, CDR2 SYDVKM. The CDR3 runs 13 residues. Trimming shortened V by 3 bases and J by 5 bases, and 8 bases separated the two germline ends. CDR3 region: CASSFQRDNEQFF. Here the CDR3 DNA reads TGTGCCAGCAGTTTCCAGCGGGACAATGAGCAGTTCTTC.

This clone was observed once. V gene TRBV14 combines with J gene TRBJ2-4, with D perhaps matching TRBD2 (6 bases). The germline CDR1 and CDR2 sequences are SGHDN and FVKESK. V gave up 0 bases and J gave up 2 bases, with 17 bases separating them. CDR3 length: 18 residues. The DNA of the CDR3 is TGTGCCAGCAGCCAAGATCCCACCGCGGGGCCTACCAAAAACATTCAGTACTTC. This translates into CASSQDPTAGPTKNIQYF.

CDR3 in DNA: TGTGCCAGCAGCTCTTTGGGGGAGGGGCCCTGGGATACGCAGTATTTT. Translation gives CASSSLGEGPWDTQYF. The chain joins TRBV13 to TRBJ2-3; 7 bases map to TRBD2. This CDR3 is 16 amino acids long. Germline lookup yields CDR1 PRHDT and CDR2 FYEKMQ (reference sequence). V dropped 4 bases and J dropped 6; count of bases not matched to a gene: 13.

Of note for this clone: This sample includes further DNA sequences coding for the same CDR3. The chain's CDR3 is CASSGGQGTDTQYF. CDR3 in DNA: TGTGCCAGCAGCGGTGGGCAGGGCACAGATACGCAGTATTTT. The J gene is TRBJ2-3, the V gene TRBV9; D gene ambiguous. From germline, CDR1 is SGDLS and CDR2 YYNGEE. The CDR3 is made up of 14 amino acids. Deletions cut 3 bases from V and 1 base from J, with 9 bases between. The complete variable domain, with remaining parts taken from reference TRBV9 and TRBJ2-3, reads DSGVTQTPKHLITATGQRVTLRCSPRSGDLSVYWYQQSLDQGLQFLIQYYNGEERAKGNILERFSAQQFPDLHSELNLSSLELGDSALYFCASSGGQGTDTQYFGPGTRLTVL.

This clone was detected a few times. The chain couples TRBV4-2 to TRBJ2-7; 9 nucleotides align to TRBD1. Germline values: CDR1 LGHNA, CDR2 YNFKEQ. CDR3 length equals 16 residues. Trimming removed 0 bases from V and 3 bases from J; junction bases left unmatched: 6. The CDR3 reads CASSQETRQGGYEQYF. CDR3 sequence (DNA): TGTGCCAGCAGCCAAGAAACGAGACAGGGGGGCTACGAGCAGTACTTC.

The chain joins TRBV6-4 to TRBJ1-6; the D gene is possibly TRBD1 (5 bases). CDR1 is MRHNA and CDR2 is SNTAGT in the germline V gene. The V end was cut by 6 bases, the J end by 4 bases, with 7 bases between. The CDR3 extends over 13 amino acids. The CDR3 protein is CASRQEYNSPLHF. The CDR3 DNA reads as TGTGCCAGCAGACAGGAGTATAATTCACCCCTCCACTTT.

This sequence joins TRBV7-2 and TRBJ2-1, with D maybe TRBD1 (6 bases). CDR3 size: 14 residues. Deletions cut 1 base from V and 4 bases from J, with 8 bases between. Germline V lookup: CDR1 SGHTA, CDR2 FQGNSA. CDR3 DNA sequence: TGTGCCAGCAGCTTAGGTGGGACATACAATGAGCAGTTCTTC. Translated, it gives CASSLGGTYNEQFF.

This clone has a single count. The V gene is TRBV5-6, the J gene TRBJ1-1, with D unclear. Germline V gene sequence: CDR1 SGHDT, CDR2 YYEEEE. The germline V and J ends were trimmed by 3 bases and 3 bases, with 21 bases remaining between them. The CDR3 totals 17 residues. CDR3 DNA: TGTGCCAGCAGCTCTAGAACCTCCCGGGTCCTGGACACTGAAGCTTTCTTT. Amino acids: CASSSRTSRVLDTEAFF.

In nucleotides, the CDR3 is TGTGCCAGCAGTTACTCCGCGAGTGGCTATGGCTACACCTTC. As protein: CASSYSASGYGYTF. J is TRBJ1-2 and V is TRBV6-5; D call uncertain. Trimming left V 0 bases short and J 4 bases short, with 9 bases between. In germline, CDR1 is MNHEY, CDR2 SVGAGI. The CDR3 is made up of 14 amino acids.